The 19 T cell receptor beta chains below all came from one sample that was sequenced in a study of post-analysis software for immune sequencing data. Whole-study findings and limits: Comparison of patients with controls showed about 5 TRBV segments more frequent in patients, TRBV5-6, TRBV5-1 and TRBV20-1 among them.

Their cognate antigens are unknown. Unique molecular identifiers were built into the TCR beta cDNA libraries. MiXCR, run by TCRdb on the PCR reads, gives a single entry per CDR3 protein. The sample consists of about 560,000 distinct CDR3 sequences, about 44% of them appearing once. Sequenced input: blood. The receptors shown here come from a girl aged 10 to 17 with multiple sclerosis.

The chain links TRBV10-3 to TRBJ2-1; D is possibly TRBD2 (6 bases). The CDR3 has 16 residues. Trimming removed 5 bases at V and 8 bases at J, with 22 bases between. Germline assignment: CDR1 ENHRY and CDR2 SYGVKD. The CDR3 DNA reads TGTGCCATCAGTTCGGGACTGGGTGAGGCCAACGATGAGCAGTTCTTC. Translated: CAISSGLGEANDEQFF.

This sequence joins TRBV12-3 or TRBV12-4 and TRBJ2-1; 7 nucleotides agree with TRBD2. The CDR3 has 16 amino acids. After removal of 1 base from V and 0 bases from J, the junction contained 3 bases not matched to a gene. CDR3 sequence (DNA): TGTGCCAGCAGTTTAGGGGAGGGCTACTCCTACAATGAGCAGTTCTTC. Translated: CASSLGEGYSYNEQFF.

CDR3 residues: CASSMQGSETQYF. The CDR3 DNA reads as TGTGCCAGCAGTATGCAGGGTTCGGAGACCCAGTACTTC. This chain links TRBV27 with TRBJ2-5; possible D gene TRBD1, 5 bases. This CDR3 region has 13 residues. V gave up 5 bases and J gave up 5 bases, with 12 bases separating them. CDR1 is MNHEY, CDR2 SMNVEV, per germline (reference sequence).

The rearrangement uses TRBV12-3 or TRBV12-4 and TRBJ2-3; a weak D match, TRBD2 (6 bases). This CDR3 contains 13 residues. V lost 10 bases to trimming and J lost 6 bases, with 17 bases between them. The CDR3 loop is CANRLVGGDTQYF. The CDR3 nucleotides read TGTGCCAACCGACTAGTGGGAGGTGATACGCAGTATTTT.

This clonotype was counted a few times. The CDR3 coding sequence is TGTGCCAGCAGTTCCTTACTCCTTAGCGGGGGGCCCTACGAGCAGTACTTC. It is translated as CASSSLLLSGGPYEQYF. The gene calls are TRBV6-6 and TRBJ2-7; 10 bases are a match to TRBD2. The CDR3 totals 17 residues. With V trimmed by 4 bases and J by 2 bases, 11 bases remained unmatched. Per germline, CDR1 MNHNY and CDR2 SVGAGI (reference sequence).

This clonotype was seen a single time. This may come from a read error, since a much larger clone is one base off. As DNA, the CDR3 is TGTGCCAGCAGCTTAGAGCGGGACGAGCAGTACTTC. It specifies CASSLERDEQYF. The chain employs TRBV7-9 and TRBJ2-4, with D maybe TRBD2 (6 bases). The J call may be faulty, since TRBJ2-7 better matches the DNA end. In germline, CDR1 is SEHNR, CDR2 FQNEAQ (reference sequence). CDR3 length: 12 residues.

This clonotype was seen only a few times. This chain links TRBV7-2 with TRBJ2-7; D is ambiguous. This CDR3 is built from 15 residues. Germline V gene sequence: CDR1 SGHTA, CDR2 FQGNSA. Trimming stripped 4 bases from V and 2 bases from J, with 15 bases between. The CDR3: CASSSSTVGTYEQYF. In nucleotides, the CDR3 is TGTGCCAGCAGCTCGAGTACCGTTGGAACCTACGAGCAGTACTTC.

The J gene is TRBJ1-2, the V gene TRBV20-1, with D possibly matching TRBD1 (6 bases). Trimming pared 3 bases from V and 4 bases from J, leaving 15 bases between. The CDR3 totals 14 residues. The germline V gene has CDR1 DFQATT and CDR2 SNEGSKA (reference sequence). CDR3 sequence reads: CSASSGDRIYGYTF. The CDR3 DNA follows: TGCAGTGCTAGTTCCGGCGACAGGATCTATGGCTACACCTTC.

The chain combines TRBV2 with TRBJ2-1; 8 positions match TRBD1. CDR3 length: 17 amino acids. V lost 7 bases and J lost 6; bases outside the gene matches: 17. Germline-derived CDR1 and CDR2 are SNHLY and FYNNEI. This CDR3 reads CASTTGGYEFRRNEQFF. CDR3 coding DNA: TGTGCCAGCACCACAGGGGGATACGAATTTCGGCGCAATGAGCAGTTCTTC.

Only one count was recorded for this clonotype. This chain connects TRBV7-9 to TRBJ2-7; 8 bases match TRBD1. J was trimmed by 3 bases and V by 0 bases; bases with no gene match: 13. The CDR3 runs to 18 residues. Germline CDR1 reads SEHNR; CDR2 reads FQNEAQ (reference sequence). The CDR3 region has the DNA TGTGCCAGCAGCTTAGCGGGGACAGGCACTGGTCATTTCTACGAGCAGTACTTC. The encoded protein is CASSLAGTGTGHFYEQYF. The full variable domain, rest sourced from reference TRBV7-9 and TRBJ2-7, is DTGVSQNPRHKITKRGQNVTFRCDPISEHNRLYWYRQTLGQGPEFLTYFQNEAQLEKSRLLSDRFSAERPKGSFSTLEIQRTEQGDSAMYLCASSLAGTGTGHFYEQYFGPGTRLTVT.

J is TRBJ2-4 and V is TRBV24-1; the D gene could be TRBD1 or TRBD2 (5 bases each). The germline gives CDR1 KGHDR, CDR2 SFDVKD. The CDR3 is made up of 13 amino acids. Trimming cost V 3 bases and J 13 bases, with 15 bases left between them. The CDR3 loop is CATSDQGSREQYF. The CDR3 DNA reads as TGTGCCACCAGTGATCAGGGATCGAGGGAGCAGTACTTC.

The genes are TRBV5-1 and TRBJ1-5; 7 bases fit TRBD1. The V gene end was trimmed by 3 bases and the J gene end by 0 bases; junction bases not matched to a gene: 3. The CDR3 is 15 amino acids. Per germline, CDR1 SGHRS and CDR2 YFSETQ. The DNA for the CDR3 is TGCGCCAGCAGCTCTACAGGGGATAGCAATCAGCCCCAGCATTTT. It is translated as CASSSTGDSNQPQHF.

The chain combines TRBV10-3 with TRBJ2-1; no reliable D call. The V gene's germline CDR1 is ENHRY and CDR2 SYGVKD. There are 15 residues in the CDR3. V was shortened by 2 bases and J by 2 bases, with 10 bases between the two germline ends. The CDR3 is CAISERTETYNEQFF. The DNA of the CDR3 is TGTGCCATCAGTGAGAGAACGGAAACCTACAATGAGCAGTTCTTC.

V usage is TRBV20-1 and J usage is TRBJ2-7, with unresolved D. Germline CDR1 reads DFQATT; CDR2 reads SNEGSKA (reference sequence). V was clipped by 3 bases and J by 0 bases, with 12 bases between them. This CDR3 contains 14 residues. CDR3 DNA: TGCAGTGCTAGCCCTCAGACGGACTCCTACGAGCAGTACTTC. As protein: CSASPQTDSYEQYF.

V and J are TRBV7-9 and TRBJ2-1, with D uncertain. Trimming cost V 4 bases and J 5 bases, with 21 bases left between them. The length of the CDR3 is 17 residues. Per the germline V gene, CDR1 is SEHNR and CDR2 is FQNEAQ (reference sequence). This CDR3 is CASSSSFAAFWDNEQFF. For the CDR3, the DNA is TGTGCCAGCAGCTCTTCCTTTGCGGCCTTTTGGGACAATGAGCAGTTCTTC.

At least ten counts were recorded for this clonotype. J is TRBJ2-1 and V is TRBV5-1, with 8 bases matching TRBD1. V shed 5 bases, J shed 3 bases, and the junction held 4 bases outside the gene matches. This CDR3 region has 14 residues. CDR1 is SGHRS and CDR2 is YFSETQ in the germline V gene. Here the CDR3 DNA reads TGCGCCAGCAGGACAGGACAGGGCTACAATGAGCAGTTCTTC. Protein: CASRTGQGYNEQFF. The whole variable domain, remainder taken from reference TRBV5-1 and TRBJ2-1, is KAGVTQTPRYLIKTRGQQVTLSCSPISGHRSVSWYQQTPGQGLQFLFEYFSETQRNKGNFPGRFSGRQFSNSRSEMNVSTLELGDSALYLCASRTGQGYNEQFFGPGTRLTVL.

This clonotype has only a few counts. The chain combines TRBV6-2 or TRBV6-3 with TRBJ2-7; 8 bases fit TRBD2. CDR1 MNHEY and CDR2 SVGEGT come from the germline V gene. This CDR3 contains 16 residues. The J segment lost 3 bases and the V segment lost 5 bases, leaving 12 bases of the junction unmatched. CDR3 protein: CASSPTSASWFYEQYF. In nucleotides, the CDR3 is TGTGCCAGCAGTCCGACTAGCGCCTCTTGGTTCTACGAGCAGTACTTC.

The chain is built from TRBV20-1 and TRBJ1-1, with D unclear. Germline-derived CDR1 and CDR2 are DFQATT and SNEGSKA (reference sequence). This CDR3 contains 15 residues. Deletions cut 7 bases from V and 5 bases from J, with 23 bases between. Written as DNA, the CDR3 is TGCAGTGTCAGAGGACCCCCGGCCCGGCGGACTGAAGCTTTCTTT. Translated, it gives CSVRGPPARRTEAFF.

The V and J genes are TRBV7-9 and TRBJ2-3; D is undetermined. V was pared by 10 bases and J by 5 bases, with 22 bases between. CDR1 and CDR2 from the germline V gene are SEHNR and FQNEAQ (reference sequence). CDR3 length: 15 residues. The CDR3 nucleotides read TGTGCCACCTCCTCCCCCATAGGGTTGGGAGATACGCAGTATTTT. It specifies CATSSPIGLGDTQYF.